The 30 T cell receptor beta chains in this list originate from one sample, sequenced in a study of blood T cells in healthy people across ages. Primed by a sample-barcoded 5' primer and a J-beta primer mix, a second PCR proceeded for 7 to 11 cycles. Each CDR3 protein is one row after TCRdb ran MiXCR on the 5' RACE reads. Of over 1.5 million distinct CDR3 sequences listed, just under 50% are singletons. The sample comprised blood. The receptors were sampled from a woman aged 40 to 50 in good health.

The rearrangement joins TRBV7-2 to TRBJ2-7, with TRBD2 as a possible D gene (6 bases). In germline, CDR1 is SGHTA, CDR2 FQGNSA. The CDR3 extends over 15 amino acids. V lost 5 bases, J lost 2 bases, and 16 bases lay in between. The CDR3 loop is CASSRGGRTPYEQYF. The CDR3 nucleotides read TGTGCCAGCAGCCGAGGTGGGAGGACCCCCTACGAGCAGTACTTC.

V and J are TRBV6-1 and TRBJ2-5; D ambiguous. V was pared by 3 bases and J by 13 bases, with 21 bases between. Germline lookup yields CDR1 MNHNS and CDR2 SASEGT. The CDR3 extends over 14 amino acids. CDR3 DNA sequence: TGTGCCAGCAGTGATGGGGTTGGAGCCTACGAGCGGTACTTC. The encoded protein is CASSDGVGAYERYF.

The V and J genes are TRBV10-3 and TRBJ2-1, with D perhaps being TRBD1 or TRBD2 (5 bases each). With 10 bases removed from V and 4 bases from J, the gap between germline ends came to 14 bases. The CDR3 is made up of 13 amino acids. Per germline, CDR1 ENHRY and CDR2 SYGVKD. The CDR3 loop is CATNPGRYNEQFF. The DNA for the CDR3 is TGTGCCACCAATCCGGGACGTTACAATGAGCAGTTCTTC.

This clonotype was counted between two and nine times. This chain joins TRBV6-2 or TRBV6-3 and TRBJ2-5; D perhaps matches TRBD2 (6 bases). Germline CDR1 is MNHEY and CDR2 is SVGEGT. V shed 9 bases and J shed 5 bases, with 19 bases lying between them. This CDR3 spans 14 amino acids. The CDR3 sequence is CASKQAGSGETQYF. The CDR3 bases are TGTGCCAGTAAACAGGCGGGGTCTGGGGAGACCCAGTACTTC.

The gene calls are TRBV7-3 and TRBJ1-1; D gene uncertain. Germline V lookup: CDR1 SGHTA, CDR2 FQGTGA. The V end was cut by 2 bases, the J end by 4 bases, with 8 bases between. The CDR3 has 13 amino acids. The CDR3 nucleotides are TGTGCCAGCAGCTTAGTTGCGCTCACTGAAGCTTTCTTT. Its protein product is CASSLVALTEAFF.

J is TRBJ2-7 and V is TRBV20-1; 7 bases agree with TRBD1. The length of the CDR3 is 16 residues. Germline CDR1 DFQATT, CDR2 SNEGSKA (reference sequence). V lost 3 bases to trimming and J lost 7 bases; unmatched junction nucleotides: 18. The CDR3, as DNA: TGCAGTGCTAGGGTTAACAGGACAGGCGATCACTGGGAGCAGTACTTC. It encodes CSARVNRTGDHWEQYF.

The sample holds a few counts of this clonotype. This chain uses TRBV20-1 with TRBJ2-1; D is possibly TRBD2 (5 bases). Germline CDR1 reads DFQATT; CDR2 reads SNEGSKA (reference sequence). CDR3 length: 14 amino acids. Trimming cost V 6 bases and J 0 bases, with 12 bases left between them. The CDR3 nucleotides are TGCAGTGCCACCCAGCGGAGCTCCTACAATGAGCAGTTCTTC. As protein: CSATQRSSYNEQFF.

The rearrangement joins TRBV24-1 to TRBJ2-1; D remains ambiguous. The CDR3 runs to 15 residues. Germline lookup yields CDR1 KGHDR and CDR2 SFDVKD. The ends were cut back, 3 bases at V and 4 bases at J, with 12 bases in the middle. CDR3 nucleotide sequence: TGTGCCACCAGTGATGGGGTACACCTATACAATGAGCAGTTCTTC. This sequence encodes CATSDGVHLYNEQFF.

The chain combines TRBV20-1 with TRBJ1-6, with TRBD1 matching over 10 bases. This CDR3 spans 15 amino acids. Germline V gene data show CDR1 as DFQATT and CDR2 as SNEGSKA (reference sequence). J gave up 5 bases and V 5 bases, and 6 bases lay outside the gene matches. The CDR3 DNA sequence: TGCAGTGCTCGACAGGGGGCGAGGGATAATTCACCCCTCCACTTT. Translation gives CSARQGARDNSPLHF.

This clonotype turned up a few times. The chain combines TRBV4-1 with TRBJ2-1; TRBD2 agrees at 11 bases. Germline CDR1 is MGHRA and CDR2 is YSYEKL. This CDR3 is 16 amino acids long. The ends lost 7 bases at V and 3 bases at J; junction bases unmatched: 8. CDR3 in DNA: TGCGCCAGCATGGGTAGCGGGGGGGCCGGCTACAATGAGCAGTTCTTC. Its translation is CASMGSGGAGYNEQFF.

The chain couples TRBV5-6 to TRBJ2-4; 9 bases fit TRBD1. Matching the DNA end better, TRBJ2-7 makes the J call doubtful. Germline values: CDR1 SGHDT, CDR2 YYEEEE. This CDR3 is built from 15 residues. DNA of the CDR3: TGTGCCAGCAGCTTCGGGACAGGGTACTCTTACGAGCAGTACTTC. This translates into CASSFGTGYSYEQYF.

This clonotype appeared once. One end of the junction varies from germline; a read error may be responsible. This rearrangement joins TRBV6-6 to TRBJ2-1; weak D call: TRBD1 (5 bases). Germline CDR1 reads MNHNY; CDR2 reads SVGAGI (reference sequence). The CDR3 runs 13 residues. The CDR3 region is CAGSYSRVNEQFF. The CDR3 bases are TGTGCCGGCAGTTACAGCAGGGTGAATGAGCAGTTCTTC.

The V gene is TRBV11-1, the J gene TRBJ1-6; TRBD1 matches 10 bases. Germline CDR1 is SGHAT and CDR2 is FQDESV (reference sequence). The CDR3 contains 16 residues. After removal of 5 bases from V and 5 bases from J, the junction contained 6 bases not matched to a gene. Here the CDR3 DNA reads TGTGCCAGCAGCCCAGACAGGGGGCTGGATAATTCACCCCTCCACTTT. Translation: CASSPDRGLDNSPLHF.

V usage is TRBV6-2 or TRBV6-3 and J usage is TRBJ2-7; maybe TRBD2 (6 bases). The CDR3 loop spans 11 amino acids. The V gene lost 3 bases and the J gene lost 10 bases, with 10 bases spanning the gap. The V gene's germline CDR1 is MNHEY and CDR2 SVGEGT. Here the CDR3 reads CASSYRGSQYF. In nucleotides, the CDR3 is TGTGCCAGCAGTTATCGGGGGTCCCAGTACTTC.

Only a few counts were recorded for this clonotype. The chain recombines TRBV4-3 with TRBJ2-7, with 7 bases matching TRBD1. The CDR3 is made up of 16 amino acids. After removal of 4 bases from V and 3 bases from J, the junction contained 12 bases not matched to a gene. The germline gives CDR1 LGHNA, CDR2 YSLEER. This CDR3 is CASSPTQQGPNYEQYF. CDR3 coding DNA: TGCGCCAGCAGCCCGACACAACAGGGGCCAAACTACGAGCAGTACTTC.

The chain employs TRBV20-1 and TRBJ1-1; the D is unclear. Germline-derived CDR1 and CDR2 are DFQATT and SNEGSKA (reference sequence). The ends were cut back, 3 bases at V and 4 bases at J, with 15 bases in the middle. The CDR3 extends over 14 amino acids. CDR3 bases: TGCAGTGCTAGGAAGAGTGCACAGAGCACTGAAGCTTTCTTT. Translation gives CSARKSAQSTEAFF.

Of note for this clonotype: Germline is not matched at one junction end, which may reflect a read error. This chain uses TRBV28 with TRBJ2-7; the match to TRBD1 covers 7 bases. CDR3 size: 14 residues. Germline assignment: CDR1 MDHEN and CDR2 SYDVKM. This CDR3 reads CASSTTGRSHEQYF. DNA of the CDR3: TGTGCCAGCAGTACGACAGGGCGCTCCCACGAGCAGTACTTC. Full variable domain (remainder filled in from reference TRBV28 and TRBJ2-7): DVKVTQSSRYLVKRTGEKVFLECVQDMDHENMFWYRQDPGLGLRLIYFSYDVKMKEKGDIPEGYSVSREKKERFSLILESASTNQTSMYLCASSTTGRSHEQYFGPGTRLTVT.

The genes are TRBV6-5 and TRBJ2-5, with 9 bases fitting TRBD2. Per germline, CDR1 MNHEY and CDR2 SVGAGI. Trimming cost V 2 bases and J 5 bases; bases outside gene matches: 9. The CDR3 has 16 amino acids. Here the CDR3 DNA reads TGTGCCAGCAGTTACCTTTTAGCGGGGGCGCGGGAGACCCAGTACTTC. Translated, it gives CASSYLLAGARETQYF.

V gene TRBV10-3 combines with J gene TRBJ1-6, with a possible D match to TRBD1 (5 bases). Germline CDR1 and CDR2: ENHRY and SYGVKD. The V and J ends lost 0 bases and 9 bases respectively, with 18 bases between them. The CDR3 spans 17 residues. The CDR3 DNA is TGTGCCATCAGTGAGTCGGACGGGACCTTAGCGGGTTCACCCCTCCACTTT. Protein sequence: CAISESDGTLAGSPLHF.

This clonotype was detected a few times. The V gene is TRBV20-1, the J gene TRBJ2-7; D gene unclear. The V end was cut by 5 bases, the J end by 2 bases, with 13 bases between. This CDR3 contains 13 residues. Germline V CDR1 and CDR2: DFQATT, SNEGSKA (reference sequence). The CDR3 nucleotides are TGCAGTGCTTGGTGGCAGACCCCCTACGAGCAGTACTTC. This encodes CSAWWQTPYEQYF.

Notes on this clonotype: An end of the junction differs from the germline gene, which may be a read error. The V call is TRBV29-1, the J call TRBJ1-5; no clear D gene. Germline V gene lookup returns CDR1 SQVTM and CDR2 ANQGSEA. The CDR3 is made up of 13 amino acids. The chain's CDR3 is CSVQEELNQPQHF. The CDR3 nucleotides are TGCAGCGTTCAAGAGGAACTAAATCAGCCCCAGCATTTT. Based on the CDR3 plus reference TRBV29-1 and TRBJ1-5, the full variable domain is SAVISQKPSRDICQRGTSLTIQCQVDSQVTMMFWYRQQPGQSLTLIATANQGSEATYESGFVIDKFPISRPNLTFSTLTVSNMSPEDSSIYLCSVQEELNQPQHFGDGTRLSIL.

The CDR3 DNA follows: TGTGCCAGCACTAAAGCGGGGGGCTCCTACAATGAGCAGTACTTC. It encodes CASTKAGGSYNEQYF. J is TRBJ2-1 and V is TRBV2; 9 bases match TRBD2. The J call may be in error: the DNA end matches TRBJ2-7 better. The CDR3 covers 15 residues. Germline assignment: CDR1 SNHLY and CDR2 FYNNEI.

This clonotype was counted only a few times. The V and J genes are TRBV6-5 and TRBJ2-3; a weak D match, TRBD2 (7 bases). The length of the CDR3 is 19 residues. Germline V lookup: CDR1 MNHEY, CDR2 SVGAGI. Trimming left V 4 bases short and J 4 bases short, with 27 bases between. The CDR3 protein is CASSLGLVSSDGGPDTQYF. The CDR3, as DNA: TGTGCCAGCAGTTTAGGACTAGTTTCCTCAGACGGGGGCCCAGATACGCAGTATTTT.

The rearrangement joins TRBV10-3 to TRBJ2-7; TRBD1 is a possible D gene (5 bases). V was trimmed by 0 bases and J by 4 bases, leaving 10 bases between them. The CDR3 runs to 14 residues. Germline V gene data show CDR1 as ENHRY and CDR2 as SYGVKD. This CDR3 is CAISESTKGYEQYF. DNA for the CDR3: TGTGCCATCAGTGAGTCGACCAAGGGGTACGAGCAGTACTTC.

The chain joins TRBV2 to TRBJ2-3; D unresolved. CDR3 length equals 14 residues. CDR1 SNHLY and CDR2 FYNNEI come from the germline V gene. V was shortened by 5 bases and J by 4 bases, with 13 bases between the two germline ends. CDR3 bases: TGTGCCAGCAGTATAGCCGACCCAGCAGATACGCAGTATTTT. Protein: CASSIADPADTQYF.

The chain uses TRBV7-2 and TRBJ2-1, with D perhaps being TRBD1 or TRBD2 (6 bases each). Between the trimmed V and J ends, which lost 5 bases and 5 bases, there was a span of 16 bases. The germline CDR1 and CDR2 sequences are SGHTA and FQGNSA. This CDR3 region has 15 residues. The CDR3 spells CASSPRGLTHNEQFF. The CDR3 region has the DNA TGTGCCAGCAGCCCCCGGGGGCTTACCCACAATGAGCAGTTCTTC.

This clonotype was recorded a few times. The chain recombines TRBV27 with TRBJ1-2, with TRBD1 matching 8 bases. The V and J ends lost 0 bases and 8 bases, in that order; junction bases with no gene match: 5. The V gene's germline CDR1 is MNHEY and CDR2 SMNVEV (reference sequence). This CDR3 spans 14 amino acids. This chain's CDR3 is CASSLSWTGKGYTF. CDR3 coding DNA: TGTGCCAGCAGTTTATCTTGGACAGGGAAAGGCTACACCTTC.

The chain has TRBV11-2 and TRBJ1-4; 12 bases line up with TRBD1. J lost 3 bases, V lost 4 bases, and 6 bases had no gene match. The CDR3 consists of 17 residues. Germline values: CDR1 SGHAT, CDR2 FQNNGV. CDR3 nucleotide sequence: TGTGCCAGCAGCTGGGGACAGGGGGCCGGGCCTAATGAAAAACTGTTTTTT. Its translation is CASSWGQGAGPNEKLFF.

The chain is built from TRBV6-5 and TRBJ2-1, with 7 positions matching TRBD1. This CDR3 region has 14 residues. CDR1 is MNHEY, CDR2 SVGAGI, per germline. V trimming: 5 bases; J trimming: 2 bases; junction bases outside the gene matches: 3. The CDR3 is CASSDDRAYNEQFF. CDR3 nucleotides: TGTGCCAGCAGTGACGACAGGGCCTACAATGAGCAGTTCTTC.

The genes are TRBV7-3 and TRBJ1-2, with 7 positions matching TRBD1. Looked up from germline, CDR1 is SGHTA and CDR2 is FQGTGA. V was pared by 6 bases and J by 2 bases, with 6 bases of the junction left unmatched. The CDR3 length is 14 residues. CDR3 region: CASSWGTENYGYTF. The CDR3 DNA follows: TGTGCCAGCAGTTGGGGGACAGAGAACTATGGCTACACCTTC.